The 9 T cell receptor beta chains reported below all come from one sample, sequenced in a study of cytomegalovirus exposure and HLA in healthy donors (dated by TCRdb to between 2016 and 2019). The library relied on the immunoSEQ multiplex PCR assay. TCRdb stores this immuneACCESS table with in-frame sequences only. Part of the clones is absent; in the studies checked, under half of the shortfall reflects unresolved V genes, and no reason is known for the rest. The sample has about 76,000 clones on record, roughly 94% of them singletons. Under 0.75% of the sample is held by the ten biggest clonotypes. The specimen was PBMCs. All receptors come from a woman between 18 and 29 years old in good health and CMV-seronegative.

This chain connects TRBV27 to TRBJ2-1; tentative D call: TRBD1 (5 bases). CDR3 length: 13 residues. Germline V lookup: CDR1 MNHEY, CDR2 SMNVEV (reference sequence). Trimming shortened V by 3 bases and J by 4 bases, and 7 bases separated the two germline ends. The CDR3 loop reads CASSFDRYNEQFF. Written as DNA, the CDR3 is TGTGCCAGCAGTTTCGACAGATACAATGAGCAGTTCTTC.

This rearrangement joins TRBV6-5 to TRBJ1-1; tentative D call: TRBD1 (6 bases). CDR1 is MNHEY, CDR2 SVGAGI, per germline. The V end was cut by 5 bases, the J end by 3 bases, with 13 bases between. The CDR3 contains 14 residues. The CDR3 sequence is CASSQDRGHTEAFF. In DNA, the CDR3 is TGTGCCAGCAGTCAGGACAGAGGTCACACTGAAGCTTTCTTT.

The rearrangement joins TRBV28 to TRBJ1-5; 11 bases align to TRBD1. V trimming: 6 bases; J trimming: 6 bases; junction bases outside the gene matches: 1. The CDR3 is 13 residues long. Per germline, CDR1 MDHEN and CDR2 SYDVKM. The CDR3 region has the DNA TGTGCCAGCAGGGGACAGGGGGGTCAGCCCCAGCATTTT. This encodes CASRGQGGQPQHF.

The CDR3 nucleotides are TGTGCCAGCAACGAGGGCCCTATTATCGGGGCCCTCCACTTT. As protein: CASNEGPIIGALHF. The chain carries TRBV28 and TRBJ1-6; no clear D. CDR1 MDHEN and CDR2 SYDVKM come from the germline V gene. The CDR3 covers 14 residues. With 7 bases removed from V and 14 bases from J, the gap between germline ends came to 21 bases.

In this sample, this clone turned up once. The genes are TRBV2 and TRBJ2-5; D is unresolved. Germline loops: CDR1 SNHLY, CDR2 FYNNEI. The CDR3 loop spans 12 amino acids. Trimming removed 7 bases at V and 3 bases at J, with 9 bases between. CDR3 DNA sequence: TGTGCCAGCATGATGCTAGAAGAGACCCAGTACTTC. The encoded protein is CASMMLEETQYF.

The rearrangement links TRBV28 to TRBJ2-3; 7 bases align to TRBD2. CDR3 length: 15 amino acids. Germline V gene sequence: CDR1 MDHEN, CDR2 SYDVKM. Germline trimming cut 4 bases from V and 4 bases from J; bases unmatched to any gene: 8. DNA for the CDR3: TGTGCCAGCAGTTCGGCGGGGGTCGAGCCAGATACGCAGTATTTT. The encoded protein is CASSSAGVEPDTQYF.

This chain links TRBV7-2 with TRBJ2-7, with 16 bases fitting TRBD2. The V gene end was trimmed by 7 bases and the J gene end by 5 bases; junction bases not matched to a gene: 5. CDR1 and CDR2 (germline): SGHTA, FQGNSA. The CDR3 is made up of 15 amino acids. The CDR3 is CASTGTSGGANEQYF. CDR3 sequence (DNA): TGTGCCAGCACGGGGACTAGCGGGGGGGCTAACGAGCAGTACTTC.

This chain uses TRBV7-8 with TRBJ2-7; 10 bases agree with TRBD2. V lost 3 bases to trimming and J lost 2 bases; unmatched junction nucleotides: 4. This CDR3 has 15 residues. Germline CDR1 is SGHVS and CDR2 is FQNEAQ. CDR3: CASSFRLAGTYEQYF. The CDR3 DNA is TGTGCCAGCAGCTTCCGACTAGCGGGTACCTACGAGCAGTACTTC.

The count of this clone is one. The same CDR3 also results from other DNA sequences found in this sample. V is TRBV7-2 and J is TRBJ1-5, with 7 bases that match TRBD1. V shed 1 base, J shed 7 bases, and the junction held 1 base outside the gene matches. The length of the CDR3 is 13 residues. Germline loops: CDR1 SGHTA, CDR2 FQGNSA. The DNA for the CDR3 is TGTGCCAGCAGCTTAGGACAGGGCCAGCCCCAGCATTTT. Its protein product is CASSLGQGQPQHF.